Described below is a single T cell receptor beta chain sequence and its context. Its antigen is unknown. Germline and junction disagree at one end, which may indicate a read error. The data originate from a study of cytomegalovirus exposure and HLA in healthy donors. The wider study: Most genotyped donors, 81% of more than 300, had Caucasian-associated genetic ancestry.

Study-wide results and caveats: One variant, a missense change in DCLRE1C, was linked in a later analysis to TCR beta V- and J-gene trimming. The authors assumed roughly uniform sequencing depth across donors for presence/absence analyses.

Whereas donors were nominally healthy upon sampling, unrecorded immune exposures were probable. CDR3 length: 14 residues. CDR1 is SSHAT and CDR2 is FNYEAQ in the germline V gene (reference sequence). The PCR was carried out with 60 Vbeta primers and 13 Jbeta primers. Assay: immunoSEQ multiplex PCR; the TCRdb copy retains only in-frame clones and omits some. The sample yields roughly 150,000 clones, around four fifths seen once. The receptor comes from a woman aged 18 to 35 in good health and CMV-seronegative. This chain connects TRBV7-7 to TRBJ2-1; 7 bases fit TRBD1. The sequenced sample was PBMCs. In DNA form, the CDR3 reads TGTGCTAGCAGCTTTGAAAGGGGGCGGAATGAGCAGTTCTTC. It encodes CASSFERGRNEQFF.